These T cell receptor beta chains were read from a single sample in a study of blood T cell repertoires in COVID-19. Here immunoSEQ multiplex PCR was the method, and the copy in TCRdb shows in-frame clones only, minus some. The table shows about 200,000 clones, with more than 70% occurring only once. The sample consisted of peripheral blood. These receptors originate from a woman of 80 years or more with active or convalescent COVID-19. The CDR3 runs from the conserved cysteine through the conserved F or W. D genes are given only for firm matches. Only some rows state a clone size, as once, few, many or a class for expanded clones.

clone_size d_call j_call v_call cdr3_aa cdr3_nt
- TRBD2 TRBJ2-2 TRBV9 CASSPISGTSGGRNTGELFF TGTGCCAGCAGCCCCATTTCCGGGACTAGCGGGGGGCGTAACACCGGGGAGCTGTTTTTT
- - TRBJ1-5 TRBV7-8 CASSLAFRDQPQHF TGTGCCAGCAGCTTAGCGTTCAGGGATCAGCCCCAGCATTTT
many TRBD1 TRBJ1-1 TRBV7-6 CASSLFRGRNTEAFF TGTGCCAGCAGCCTATTCAGGGGGAGGAACACTGAAGCTTTCTTT
- - TRBJ2-5 TRBV20-1 CSASPIGFGQETQYF TGCAGTGCCAGTCCCATTGGGTTCGGGCAAGAGACCCAGTACTTC
- - TRBJ1-5 TRBV7-2 CASAPRGQPQHF TGTGCCAGCGCCCCCCGGGGGCAGCCCCAGCATTTT
- TRBD2 TRBJ2-5 TRBV5-4 CASTRGERGSGETQYF TGTGCCAGCACCCGGGGGGAGCGGGGGAGTGGAGAGACCCAGTACTTC
once - TRBJ1-2 TRBV11-2 CASSLHTRLNYGYTF TGTGCCAGCAGCTTACACACTCGACTTAACTATGGCTACACCTTC
- - TRBJ1-3 TRBV2 CASSEVGASSGNTIYF TGTGCCAGCAGTGAGGTAGGGGCGAGCTCTGGAAACACCATATATTTT
few TRBD2 TRBJ2-3 TRBV29-1 CSSRTSGRYSTDTQYF TGCAGCTCCAGGACTAGCGGGAGATATAGCACAGATACGCAGTATTTT
- TRBD2 TRBJ2-1 TRBV4-1 CASSQTRGLAGNEQFF TGCGCCAGCAGCCAGACTCGAGGGCTAGCGGGCAATGAGCAGTTCTTC
- TRBD1 TRBJ1-5 TRBV2 CASSENRGKNQPQHF TGTGCCAGCAGTGAGAACAGGGGAAAGAATCAGCCCCAGCATTTT
- TRBD1 TRBJ1-2 TRBV5-4 CASSLGGTGLGGYTF TGTGCCAGCAGCTTGGGCGGGACAGGGCTGGGTGGCTACACCTTC
- - TRBJ1-1 TRBV5-5 CASSPRAGYYTEAFF TGTGCCAGCAGCCCCCGGGCGGGGTATTACACTGAAGCTTTCTTT
- - TRBJ1-2 TRBV6-1 CASSEAPHSPGGYGYTF TGTGCCAGCAGTGAAGCGCCCCACTCCCCGGGGGGATATGGCTACACCTTC
- TRBD1 TRBJ1-2 TRBV7-9 CASSSQQGAGGYTF TGTGCCAGCAGCTCTCAACAGGGGGCAGGGGGCTACACCTTC
once TRBD1 TRBJ2-3 TRBV10-3 CAIGAGQGGTDTQYF TGTGCCATCGGGGCGGGACAGGGGGGCACAGATACGCAGTATTTT
- TRBD2 TRBJ2-1 TRBV28 CASISGAGVYNEQFF TGTGCCAGCATTTCCGGAGCGGGAGTCTACAATGAGCAGTTCTTC
few - TRBJ1-5 TRBV6-2/TRBV6-3 CASSLRSGLGNQPQHF TGTGCCAGCAGTCTTAGATCAGGGCTAGGCAATCAGCCCCAGCATTTT
- - TRBJ1-1 TRBV28 CASSKTYPPNTEAFF TGTGCCAGCAGTAAGACATACCCACCGAACACTGAAGCTTTCTTT
- - TRBJ2-7 TRBV5-5 CASSRNYYEQYF TGTGCCAGCAGCAGGAACTACTACGAGCAGTACTTC
- TRBD1 TRBJ1-2 TRBV4-3 CASSQVLGGRDGYTF TGCGCCAGCAGCCAAGTTCTAGGGGGCAGGGATGGCTACACCTTC
- TRBD2 TRBJ2-7 TRBV3-1/TRBV3-2 CASSQGRSGHREQYF TGTGCCAGCAGCCAAGGTCGTAGCGGGCATCGCGAGCAGTACTTC
- - TRBJ1-5 TRBV6-1 CASSERPDSYSNQPQHF TGTGCCAGCAGTGAAAGGCCTGACAGTTATAGCAATCAGCCCCAGCATTTT
- - TRBJ1-4 TRBV6-5 CASSANEKLFF TGTGCCAGTTCAGCTAATGAAAAACTGTTTTTT
- - TRBJ2-2 TRBV3-1/TRBV3-2 CASSQVTVNTGELFF TGTGCCAGCAGCCAAGTTACAGTGAACACCGGGGAGCTGTTTTTT
- TRBD1 TRBJ1-2 TRBV19 CAVRDRGNGDTF TGTGCCGTCCGGGACAGGGGCAATGGGGACACCTTC
once TRBD2 TRBJ2-5 TRBV3-1/TRBV3-2 CASRRGGQETQYF TGTGCCAGCAGACGGGGGGGGCAAGAGACCCAGTACTTC
- TRBD1 TRBJ2-7 TRBV6-5 CASSSRQGLSYEQYF TGTGCCAGCAGCTCCCGACAGGGGCTCTCCTACGAGCAGTACTTC
- - TRBJ2-3 TRBV6-2/TRBV6-3 CASSFTPGPGDTQYF TGTGCCAGCAGTTTTACACCGGGCCCGGGGGATACGCAGTATTTT
- - TRBJ1-1 TRBV7-9 CASSPYYTGEAFF TGTGCCAGCAGCCCTTATTACACGGGGGAAGCTTTCTTT
- TRBD2 TRBJ2-1 TRBV27 CASSRGLAGYNEQFF TGTGCCAGCAGTAGGGGACTAGCGGGGTATAATGAGCAGTTCTTC
- - TRBJ1-1 TRBV28 CASSFRRGAFF TGTGCCAGCAGTTTCCGCCGGGGAGCTTTCTTT
- - TRBJ1-5 TRBV7-2 CASSFVRDQPQHF TGTGCCAGCAGCTTTGTGCGCGATCAGCCCCAGCATTTT
few - TRBJ1-5 TRBV6-2/TRBV6-3 CASSQQNQPQHF TGTGCCAGCAGTCAACAGAATCAGCCCCAGCATTTT
- - TRBJ2-7 TRBV5-6 CASSRGQDLYEQYF TGTGCCAGCAGCCGAGGACAAGACCTCTACGAGCAGTACTTC
- - TRBJ1-1 TRBV21-1 CASSSGQGDTEAFF TGTGCCAGCAGCTCGGGACAGGGAGACACTGAAGCTTTCTTT
once - TRBJ1-5 TRBV7-2 CASSLVVSIGDQPQHF TGTGCCAGCAGCTTAGTGGTATCGATCGGGGATCAGCCCCAGCATTTT
- - TRBJ1-5 TRBV24-1 CATAGGVNQPQHF TGTGCCACCGCGGGGGGGGTCAATCAGCCCCAGCATTTT
many - TRBJ1-5 TRBV19 CASSMLSGHANQPQHF TGTGCCAGTAGTATGCTGTCGGGACACGCAAATCAGCCCCAGCATTTT
many - TRBJ2-2 TRBV3-1/TRBV3-2 CASSHGWERTGELFF TGTGCCAGCAGCCACGGGTGGGAGCGGACCGGGGAGCTGTTTTTT
- - TRBJ1-5 TRBV24-1 CATSDWSSNQPQHF TGTGCCACCAGTGATTGGAGTAGCAATCAGCCCCAGCATTTT
- - TRBJ1-1 TRBV29-1 CSVVRRGPTEAFF TGCAGCGTTGTACGTAGGGGCCCCACTGAAGCTTTCTTT
- TRBD2 TRBJ2-1 TRBV5-4 CASSLGVYSGGASYNEQFF TGTGCCAGCAGCTTGGGAGTTTACAGCGGGGGGGCCTCCTACAATGAGCAGTTCTTC
- - TRBJ1-2 TRBV19 CASSIARQDYGYTF TGTGCCAGTAGTATAGCCAGGCAGGACTATGGCTACACCTTC
- TRBD1 TRBJ1-1 TRBV4-3 CASGHAGQGNTEAFF TGCGCCAGCGGGCACGCGGGACAGGGGAACACTGAAGCTTTCTTT
- - TRBJ1-6 TRBV28 CASSFGEGPNSPLHF TGTGCCAGCAGTTTCGGGGAGGGCCCTAATTCACCCCTCCACTTT
few TRBD1 TRBJ2-7 TRBV24-1 CATSDFSTGGTYEQYF TGTGCCACCAGTGATTTCAGTACAGGGGGCACCTACGAGCAGTACTTC
once - TRBJ1-5 TRBV10-3 CAISLGQADQPQHF TGTGCCATCAGTCTGGGGCAAGCTGATCAGCCCCAGCATTTT
- - TRBJ1-1 TRBV3-1/TRBV3-2 CASSRKKNTGYGTEAFF TGTGCCAGCAGCCGGAAAAAAAATACAGGGTATGGAACTGAAGCTTTCTTT
- TRBD1 TRBJ2-7 TRBV11-2 CASSRTGTGVHEQYF TGTGCCAGCAGCCGGACCGGGACAGGGGTGCACGAGCAGTACTTC
few TRBD1 TRBJ1-5 TRBV19 CASSIGPGQYSNQPQHF TGTGCCAGTAGTATCGGCCCGGGACAGTATAGCAATCAGCCCCAGCATTTT